These 30 T cell receptor beta chains share one sample of origin, sequenced in a study of cytomegalovirus exposure and HLA in healthy donors. A multiplex PCR was run with 60 Vbeta primers and 13 Jbeta primers. Clones were read by immunoSEQ multiplex PCR, and TCRdb kept only the in-frame ones, dropping some. This table holds hundreds of thousands of clones, more than 75% found once. The sequenced sample was PBMCs. Receptors originate from a man aged 40-50 years in good health and CMV-seropositive.

The V and J genes are TRBV5-1 and TRBJ1-4; TRBD1 aligns across 7 bases. Trimming removed 4 bases from V and 2 bases from J; junction bases left unmatched: 8. Germline CDR1 reads SGHRS; CDR2 reads YFSETQ. The CDR3 consists of 16 residues. In DNA, the CDR3 is TGCGCCAGCAGCGAGACAGGGCTTGGGACTAATGAAAAACTGTTTTTT. Protein: CASSETGLGTNEKLFF.

V and J are TRBV2 and TRBJ2-2, with 9 bases lining up with TRBD2. Germline CDR1 and CDR2: SNHLY and FYNNEI. CDR3 length: 15 residues. With V trimmed by 3 bases and J by 7 bases, 6 bases remained unmatched. The CDR3 DNA sequence: TGTGCCAGCAGTGAGTCTAGCGGGGACGGCGGGGAGCTGTTTTTT. It specifies CASSESSGDGGELFF.

The rearrangement links TRBV19 to TRBJ2-6, with D tentatively TRBD1 (5 bases). CDR1 and CDR2 (germline): LNHDA, SQIVND (reference sequence). CDR3 length: 13 residues. Trimming took off 6 bases at V and 3 bases at J, with 6 bases between the two ends. CDR3 coding DNA: TGTGCCAGTAGGGGGCTTGGGGCCAACGTCCTGACTTTC. Its translation: CASRGLGANVLTF.

V is TRBV6-5 and J is TRBJ2-1, with D possibly being TRBD1 (5 bases). CDR1 and CDR2 from the germline V gene are MNHEY and SVGAGI. The CDR3 is 14 amino acids. Trimming took 6 bases from V and 1 from J, leaving 10 bases between them. This CDR3 reads CASSRDSSYNEQFF. CDR3 DNA sequence: TGTGCCAGCAGCCGCGACAGTTCCTACAATGAGCAGTTCTTC.

V is TRBV6-5 and J is TRBJ1-1; no definite D call. Germline loops: CDR1 MNHEY, CDR2 SVGAGI. Trimming stripped 2 bases from V and 6 bases from J, with 13 bases between. CDR3 length: 14 residues. CDR3 DNA sequence: TGTGCCAGCAGTTACGCGGCCAAAGGCGCTGAAGCTTTCTTT. Translating it yields CASSYAAKGAEAFF.

Details on this clone: The same CDR3 is also encoded by other DNA sequences in this sample. V and J are TRBV27 and TRBJ1-5; D call uncertain. The CDR3 loop spans 13 amino acids. Germline CDR1 reads MNHEY; CDR2 reads SMNVEV (reference sequence). Trimming took off 2 bases at V and 2 bases at J, with 4 bases between the two ends. CDR3 bases: TGTGCCAGCAGTTTAGCGGGCAATCAGCCCCAGCATTTT. It yields the protein CASSLAGNQPQHF.

This chain uses TRBV7-9 with TRBJ1-5; 10 nucleotides align to TRBD1. The germline gives CDR1 SEHNR, CDR2 FQNEAQ (reference sequence). The CDR3 runs 15 residues. The junction had 11 bases not matched to a gene; V was cut back by 4 bases and J by 11 bases. The CDR3 coding sequence is TGTGCCAGCAGCTCGGATACCAAGGGGACAGGGGCCCAGCATTTT. As protein: CASSSDTKGTGAQHF.

This clone was found once. The chain has TRBV10-1 and TRBJ2-7; TRBD1 aligns across 8 bases. Germline V gene lookup returns CDR1 WNHNN and CDR2 SYGVQD (reference sequence). V was pared by 6 bases and J by 6 bases, with 13 bases of the junction left unmatched. The length of the CDR3 is 15 residues. The CDR3 nucleotides read TGCGCCAGCAGCAACGAGGGACAGGATCCGTCCGAGCAGTACTTC. Its protein is CASSNEGQDPSEQYF.

This clone was counted a single time. The chain carries TRBV9 and TRBJ1-1, with 9 bases fitting TRBD1. Per the germline V gene, CDR1 is SGDLS and CDR2 is YYNGEE. CDR3 length equals 16 residues. J lost 0 bases, V lost 2 bases, and 5 bases had no gene match. The CDR3 coding sequence is TGTGCCAGCAGCGTCGGGACAGGGTACATGAACACTGAAGCTTTCTTT. Amino acid sequence: CASSVGTGYMNTEAFF.

The chain carries TRBV27 and TRBJ2-5; a weak D match, TRBD2 (5 bases). Germline assignment: CDR1 MNHEY and CDR2 SMNVEV (reference sequence). Trimming stripped 0 bases from V and 5 bases from J, with 13 bases between. The CDR3 is made up of 15 amino acids. CDR3 protein: CASSLSGAVGETQYF. CDR3 bases: TGTGCCAGCAGTTTATCCGGAGCGGTCGGGGAGACCCAGTACTTC.

The rearrangement links TRBV5-6 to TRBJ2-7; 9 nucleotides align to TRBD2. CDR3 length equals 15 residues. V lost 4 bases to trimming and J lost 3 bases; unmatched junction nucleotides: 8. Per the germline V gene, CDR1 is SGHDT and CDR2 is YYEEEE. In nucleotides, the CDR3 is TGTGCCAGCAGCCGAAACGGACTAGCGAGCTACGAGCAGTACTTC. Translation gives CASSRNGLASYEQYF. Full variable domain (missing parts from reference TRBV5-6 and TRBJ2-7): DAGVTQSPTHLIKTRGQQVTLRCSPKSGHDTVSWYQQALGQGPQFIFQYYEEEERQRGNFPDRFSGHQFPNYSSELNVNALLLGDSALYLCASSRNGLASYEQYFGPGTRLTVT.

The chain recombines TRBV9 with TRBJ2-5; 8 bases match TRBD2. Germline V gives CDR1 SGDLS, CDR2 YYNGEE. The junction had 10 bases not matched to a gene; V was cut back by 4 bases and J by 5 bases. CDR3 length: 15 amino acids. CDR3 residues: CASSPHTGGRETQYF. In DNA, the CDR3 is TGTGCCAGCAGCCCCCATACGGGGGGGAGGGAGACCCAGTACTTC.

This clone came up once. The chain is built from TRBV6-4 and TRBJ2-1; TRBD2 might be the D (6 bases). Trimming took 5 bases from V and 6 from J, leaving 17 bases between them. This CDR3 region has 15 residues. In germline, CDR1 is MRHNA, CDR2 SNTAGT. CDR3 sequence reads: CASSPLAGTANEQFF. The DNA for the CDR3 is TGTGCCAGCAGTCCACTAGCAGGGACCGCCAATGAGCAGTTCTTC.

This sequence joins TRBV6-5 and TRBJ1-3, with a weak D call TRBD1 (6 bases). CDR3 size: 15 residues. V lost 1 base, J lost 0 bases, and 7 bases lay in between. CDR1 is MNHEY, CDR2 SVGAGI, per germline. CDR3 in DNA: TGTGCCAGCAGTTACTGGGACACCTCTGGAAACACCATATATTTT. Protein: CASSYWDTSGNTIYF.

This chain links TRBV29-1 with TRBJ2-1; 12 positions match TRBD2. V was clipped by 6 bases and J by 8 bases; unmatched bases: 11. CDR1 and CDR2 (germline): SQVTM, ANQGSEA. CDR3 length equals 15 residues. DNA of the CDR3: TGCAGCGTGGCGGGGCCTAGCGGGAGGGCCTATGAGCAGTTCTTC. Translated, it gives CSVAGPSGRAYEQFF.

The chain employs TRBV7-9 and TRBJ1-3, with D unclear. With 1 base removed from V and 4 bases from J, the gap between germline ends came to 5 bases. This CDR3 contains 13 residues. The V gene's germline CDR1 is SEHNR and CDR2 FQNEAQ (reference sequence). CDR3 protein: CASSLVQGNTIYF. The CDR3, as DNA: TGTGCCAGCAGCTTAGTCCAGGGAAACACCATATATTTT.

The chain recombines TRBV18 with TRBJ1-2; 8 bases match TRBD1. With V trimmed by 4 bases and J by 6 bases, 10 bases remained unmatched. CDR3 length: 15 amino acids. Germline V lookup: CDR1 KGHSH, CDR2 LQKENI. The CDR3, as DNA: TGTGCCAGCTCACTCTTACAGGGGGTAGTCGATGGCTACACCTTC. Translated: CASSLLQGVVDGYTF. Using reference TRBV18 and TRBJ1-2 for the parts outside the CDR3, the full variable domain is NAGVMQNPRHLVRRRGQEARLRCSPMKGHSHVYWYRQLPEEGLKFMVYLQKENIIDESGMPKERFSAEFPKEGPSILRIQQVVRGDSAAYFCASSLLQGVVDGYTFGSGTRLTVV.

The chain joins TRBV13 to TRBJ2-2; the D gene is possibly TRBD2 (6 bases). The V and J ends lost 2 bases and 4 bases respectively, with 17 bases between them. The CDR3 contains 17 residues. Germline CDR1 and CDR2: PRHDT and FYEKMQ (reference sequence). CDR3 loop: CASSLKLAGVRTGELFF. CDR3 DNA: TGTGCCAGCAGCTTAAAACTAGCTGGAGTCCGCACCGGGGAGCTGTTTTTT.

V is TRBV6-1 and J is TRBJ1-1; D remains ambiguous. The CDR3 runs to 11 residues. CDR1 is MNHNS and CDR2 is SASEGT in the germline V gene. V lost 7 bases and J 2 bases, leaving 5 bases between the germline ends. CDR3 nucleotide sequence: TGTGCCAGCACAGGAAACACTGAAGCTTTCTTT. Residues: CASTGNTEAFF.

The chain combines TRBV7-3 with TRBJ2-3; D not resolved. The V gene's germline CDR1 is SGHTA and CDR2 FQGTGA. V lost 4 bases and J 3 bases, leaving 8 bases between the germline ends. The CDR3 covers 13 residues. This chain's CDR3 is CASSSRNTDTQYF. DNA of the CDR3: TGTGCCAGCAGCTCCCGTAATACAGATACGCAGTATTTT.

This chain uses TRBV28 with TRBJ1-1; tentative D call: TRBD1 (5 bases). The CDR3 totals 14 residues. The V gene's germline CDR1 is MDHEN and CDR2 SYDVKM. V lost 8 bases, J lost 1 base, and 14 bases lay in between. The DNA for the CDR3 is TGTGCCAGCCTGGAGGGACGGCCGAACACTGAAGCTTTCTTT. It encodes CASLEGRPNTEAFF.

This chain connects TRBV27 to TRBJ2-5; perhaps TRBD2 as D (6 bases). Trimming left V 5 bases short and J 2 bases short, with 15 bases between. The germline CDR1 and CDR2 sequences are MNHEY and SMNVEV (reference sequence). This CDR3 comprises 15 residues. The CDR3: CASSASAGDQETQYF. The CDR3 DNA reads as TGTGCCAGCAGTGCGTCAGCGGGCGATCAAGAGACCCAGTACTTC.

The J gene is TRBJ2-7, the V gene TRBV14; D perhaps matches TRBD2 (6 bases). This CDR3 spans 17 amino acids. V was pared by 3 bases and J by 6 bases, with 24 bases between. Germline V gene lookup returns CDR1 SGHDN and CDR2 FVKESK. The CDR3 spells CASSQDITVPVEGEQYF. DNA for the CDR3: TGTGCCAGCAGCCAGGACATCACAGTACCCGTGGAGGGCGAGCAGTACTTC.

V and J are TRBV19 and TRBJ2-1, with TRBD2 matching over 7 bases. This CDR3 has 13 residues. Germline V gene data show CDR1 as LNHDA and CDR2 as SQIVND (reference sequence). Unmatched junction bases numbered 6, after V lost 10 bases and J lost 3 bases. This chain's CDR3 is CATLAADYNEQFF. In DNA, the CDR3 is TGTGCCACCCTAGCGGCAGACTACAATGAGCAGTTCTTC.

J is TRBJ2-7 and V is TRBV7-9; 10 positions match TRBD1. CDR3 length: 16 residues. Germline V CDR1 and CDR2: SEHNR, FQNEAQ (reference sequence). Trimming at V came to 1 base and at J to 2 bases, leaving 5 bases not matched to a gene. The CDR3 sequence is CASSLVDRGYPYEQYF. Written as DNA, the CDR3 is TGTGCCAGCAGCTTAGTGGACAGGGGGTACCCCTACGAGCAGTACTTC.

The CDR3 sequence is CASSLTRVEITGYGYTF. In nucleotides, the CDR3 is TGTGCCAGCAGCTTAACCAGGGTAGAGATTACGGGCTATGGCTACACCTTC. This chain joins TRBV7-8 and TRBJ1-2, with D possibly TRBD1 on 5 matching bases. The CDR3 is 17 amino acids. Germline CDR1 SGHVS, CDR2 FQNEAQ. V shed 2 bases and J shed 4 bases, with 20 bases lying between them.

The chain combines TRBV5-1 with TRBJ2-3; D remains ambiguous. Per germline, CDR1 SGHRS and CDR2 YFSETQ. V was pared by 2 bases and J by 4 bases, with 11 bases between. CDR3 length: 14 amino acids. The CDR3 loop is CASSLQASADTQYF. DNA of the CDR3: TGCGCCAGCAGCTTACAAGCGTCGGCAGATACGCAGTATTTT.

This chain connects TRBV29-1 to TRBJ1-2, with 9 nucleotides matching TRBD1. CDR1 and CDR2 from the germline V gene are SQVTM and ANQGSEA. The V and J ends lost 6 bases and 2 bases, in that order; junction bases with no gene match: 4. The CDR3 is made up of 13 amino acids. This CDR3 reads CSVDRGWNYGYTF. In DNA form, the CDR3 reads TGCAGCGTGGACAGGGGTTGGAACTATGGCTACACCTTC.

This chain connects TRBV30 to TRBJ1-6, with a tentative D call TRBD1 (6 bases). V lost 0 bases to trimming and J lost 9 bases, with 15 bases between them. Germline CDR1 reads GTSNPN; CDR2 reads SVGIG (reference sequence). The CDR3 runs 15 residues. The CDR3 protein is CAWSVGRGSSSPLHF. CDR3 coding DNA: TGTGCCTGGAGTGTAGGCAGGGGATCAAGTTCACCCCTCCACTTT.

This clone was recorded only once. The chain links TRBV7-8 to TRBJ2-3, with D unresolved. The CDR3 covers 14 residues. The germline gives CDR1 SGHVS, CDR2 FQNEAQ. The germline V and J ends were trimmed by 5 bases and 4 bases, with 13 bases remaining between them. This chain's CDR3 is CASSRASSPDTQYF. CDR3 in DNA: TGTGCCAGCAGCAGAGCTAGTAGCCCAGATACGCAGTATTTT.